This entry is about one T cell receptor beta chain. Method: immunoSEQ multiplex PCR; TCRdb's copy keeps in-frame clones and lacks some. The sample has approximately 100,000 clones, about 94% seen once. These data belong to a study of cytomegalovirus exposure and HLA in healthy donors. Germline values: CDR1 MDHEN, CDR2 SYDVKM. Trimming removed 5 bases from V and 5 bases from J, with 19 bases in between. The CDR3 loop spans 16 amino acids. Input material: PBMCs. V and J are TRBV28 and TRBJ2-1; D might be TRBD1 (6 bases). The TCR sequence derives from a woman between 25 and 40 years old in good health and CMV-seropositive. The CDR3: CASSKRQAIPNNEQFF. DNA of the CDR3: TGTGCCAGCAGTAAAAGACAGGCCATCCCTAACAATGAGCAGTTCTTC.